What follows are 21 T cell receptor beta chains derived from one specimen sequenced in a study of blood T cell repertoires in COVID-19. Data came from immunoSEQ multiplex PCR; TCRdb stores just in-frame clones and leaves some out. The sample holds under 200,000 clones, around 84% seen once. Material: peripheral blood. The receptors derive from a woman aged 70-85 years with COVID-19, enrolled during active disease.

The V and J genes are TRBV2 and TRBJ1-2; TRBD1 aligns across 7 bases. Per the germline V gene, CDR1 is SNHLY and CDR2 is FYNNEI. The trim removed 5 bases at V and 4 bases at J, leaving 10 bases unmatched. This CDR3 is 15 amino acids long. The CDR3 region has the DNA TGTGCCAGCAGTCCCACAGGGGTCCTTGGCTATGGCTACACCTTC. This codes for CASSPTGVLGYGYTF.

This CDR3 reads CASSFSPQRGQGELFF. The CDR3 coding sequence is TGTGCCAGCAGCTTCTCTCCACAGCGGGGGCAGGGGGAGCTGTTTTTT. V is TRBV7-2 and J is TRBJ2-2; 8 nucleotides align to TRBD2. The V gene end was trimmed by 3 bases and the J gene end by 8 bases; junction bases not matched to a gene: 11. Germline V CDR1 and CDR2: SGHTA, FQGNSA. This CDR3 is built from 16 residues.

This clone was seen once. V and J are TRBV19 and TRBJ1-6; TRBD1 matches at 7 bases. The germline CDR1 and CDR2 sequences are LNHDA and SQIVND (reference sequence). CDR3 length: 16 residues. V was pared by 5 bases and J by 6 bases, with 10 bases of the junction left unmatched. The CDR3 protein is CASSAPGGRFNSPLHF. The CDR3 bases are TGTGCCAGTAGTGCGCCAGGGGGGAGATTTAATTCACCCCTCCACTTT.

This chain links TRBV15 with TRBJ2-4, with 10 bases aligning to TRBD2. Germline V CDR1 and CDR2: LNHNV, YYDKDF (reference sequence). The CDR3 spans 19 residues. Trimming cost V 0 bases and J 1 base; bases outside gene matches: 9. In DNA form, the CDR3 reads TGTGCCACCAGCAGAGACCTAGCGGGAGAGGTAGTGGCCAAAAACATTCAGTACTTC. Its translation is CATSRDLAGEVVAKNIQYF.

The CDR3 DNA follows: TGTGCCAGCACGAGGCTGACAGGTAGCACAGATACGCAGTATTTT. Protein sequence: CASTRLTGSTDTQYF. V usage is TRBV2 and J usage is TRBJ2-3; perhaps TRBD1 as D (6 bases). The CDR3 consists of 15 residues. Germline CDR1 and CDR2: SNHLY and FYNNEI. Trimming removed 7 bases at V and 0 bases at J, with 14 bases between.

The chain employs TRBV7-8 and TRBJ2-7; 10 bases line up with TRBD2. CDR3 size: 14 residues. Germline assignment: CDR1 SGHVS and CDR2 FQNEAQ. V lost 4 bases to trimming and J lost 4 bases; unmatched junction nucleotides: 4. The CDR3 loop is CASSSSGGKYEQYV. The CDR3 DNA follows: TGTGCCAGCAGCTCTAGCGGGGGAAAGTACGAGCAGTACGTC.

This chain uses TRBV27 with TRBJ1-6; 7 bases align to TRBD1. This CDR3 is built from 17 residues. Germline CDR1 reads MNHEY; CDR2 reads SMNVEV (reference sequence). The V segment lost 5 bases and the J segment 5 bases; nucleotides outside the gene matches: 12. This CDR3 is CASSLRLKGANNSPLHF. CDR3 nucleotides: TGTGCCAGCAGTCTACGGTTAAAGGGGGCTAATAATTCACCCCTCCACTTT.

The DNA for the CDR3 is TGTGCCAGCAGTGAAGGAGGCACCGGGGAGCTGTTTTTT. Amino acid sequence: CASSEGGTGELFF. The chain recombines TRBV6-1 with TRBJ2-2, with D hard to call. Germline V gene lookup returns CDR1 MNHNS and CDR2 SASEGT. V lost 1 base to trimming and J lost 4 bases, with 4 bases between them. The CDR3 loop spans 13 amino acids.

V gene TRBV2 combines with J gene TRBJ1-1; 9 positions agree with TRBD1. Germline CDR1 is SNHLY and CDR2 is FYNNEI. The length of the CDR3 is 17 residues. V was pared by 6 bases and J by 7 bases, with 18 bases of the junction left unmatched. The CDR3 region is CASRNPSQGAPKIEAFF. DNA of the CDR3: TGTGCCAGCAGGAACCCTTCACAGGGGGCGCCGAAGATTGAAGCTTTCTTT.

This sequence joins TRBV19 and TRBJ2-1; 11 bases line up with TRBD2. V shed 5 bases and J 4 bases; nucleotides not matched to a gene: 16. This CDR3 is built from 19 residues. Germline V gives CDR1 LNHDA, CDR2 SQIVND (reference sequence). The CDR3, as DNA: TGTGCCAGTAGTGAAACTAGCGGGGGCGCGCTTGGGATATACAATGAGCAGTTCTTC. This encodes CASSETSGGALGIYNEQFF.

The chain uses TRBV25-1 and TRBJ2-3, with 7 bases that match TRBD1. The germline V gene has CDR1 MGHDK and CDR2 SYGVNS. The CDR3 length is 16 residues. V shed 2 bases and J 0 bases; nucleotides not matched to a gene: 5. Here the CDR3 reads CASSEGDRTSTDTQYF. As DNA, the CDR3 is TGTGCCAGCAGTGAAGGGGACAGAACAAGCACAGATACGCAGTATTTT.

The CDR3 DNA is TGTGCCACCAGTGATCCGCAGGGTTCCTCCTACAATGAGCAGTTCTTC. Amino acid sequence: CATSDPQGSSYNEQFF. The chain combines TRBV24-1 with TRBJ2-1, with a possible D match to TRBD1 (5 bases). V lost 3 bases to trimming and J lost 0 bases, with 11 bases between them. The CDR3 extends over 16 amino acids. Looked up from germline, CDR1 is KGHDR and CDR2 is SFDVKD.

This chain links TRBV5-5 with TRBJ1-3, with 9 bases matching TRBD1. Looked up from germline, CDR1 is SGHKS and CDR2 is YYEKEE (reference sequence). The CDR3 sequence is 14 residues long. V shed 4 bases, J shed 4 bases, and the junction held 3 bases outside the gene matches. The CDR3 spells CASSQGTGGNTIYF. The CDR3 DNA sequence: TGTGCCAGCAGCCAAGGGACAGGGGGAAACACCATATATTTT.

V and J are TRBV28 and TRBJ1-2; possibly TRBD1 for D (6 bases). Looked up from germline, CDR1 is MDHEN and CDR2 is SYDVKM. This CDR3 is built from 13 residues. V shed 2 bases and J shed 3 bases, with 7 bases lying between them. CDR3 in DNA: TGTGCCAGCAGTTTAGCAGGGGACTATGGCTACACCTTC. This codes for CASSLAGDYGYTF.

This rearrangement joins TRBV3-1 (or the pseudogene TRBV3-2) to TRBJ1-2, with 10 bases lining up with TRBD1. V shed 3 bases, J shed 6 bases, and the junction held 10 bases outside the gene matches. CDR3 length: 16 residues. Germline CDR1 LGHDT, CDR2 YNNKEL (reference sequence). The CDR3 loop reads CASSHPRGTGVHGYTF. CDR3 sequence (DNA): TGTGCCAGCAGCCACCCTAGGGGGACAGGGGTCCATGGCTACACCTTC.

This chain connects TRBV2 to TRBJ2-3; TRBD2 might be the D (5 bases). Trimming pared 4 bases from V and 0 bases from J, leaving 11 bases between. This CDR3 is 15 amino acids long. CDR1 SNHLY and CDR2 FYNNEI come from the germline V gene. This CDR3 is CASSGGKSSTDTQYF. DNA for the CDR3: TGTGCCAGCAGTGGAGGGAAATCTAGCACAGATACGCAGTATTTT.

This rearrangement joins TRBV27 to TRBJ2-1, with D possibly being TRBD2 (6 bases). Germline lookup yields CDR1 MNHEY and CDR2 SMNVEV (reference sequence). The V gene lost 5 bases and the J gene lost 0 bases, with 17 bases spanning the gap. The CDR3 loop spans 17 amino acids. The CDR3: CASSTPRGTHSYNEQFF. The CDR3 region has the DNA TGTGCCAGCAGTACCCCACGCGGGACTCACTCCTACAATGAGCAGTTCTTC.

V and J are TRBV6-4 and TRBJ2-5, with D perhaps TRBD1 (5 bases). Germline V lookup: CDR1 MRHNA, CDR2 SNTAGT. This CDR3 is built from 16 residues. V was trimmed by 0 bases and J by 5 bases, leaving 16 bases between them. The CDR3 coding sequence is TGTGCCAGCAGTGACTCTCGGGTTCAGGGTAGGGAGACCCAGTACTTC. It encodes CASSDSRVQGRETQYF.

V is TRBV28 and J is TRBJ2-7; 9 bases align to TRBD2. The CDR3 spans 15 residues. Per germline, CDR1 MDHEN and CDR2 SYDVKM. V dropped 3 bases and J dropped 6; count of bases not matched to a gene: 9. The CDR3 sequence: CASSLWTSDRSEQYF. The CDR3 DNA reads as TGTGCCAGCAGTTTGTGGACTAGCGACCGTAGCGAGCAGTACTTC.

The rearrangement uses TRBV18 and TRBJ1-2; D may be TRBD1 (6 bases). Germline V gene sequence: CDR1 KGHSH, CDR2 LQKENI. Trimming stripped 3 bases from V and 6 bases from J, with 17 bases between. The CDR3 is made up of 15 amino acids. The CDR3 sequence is CASSPPTTGTDGYTF. CDR3 sequence (DNA): TGTGCCAGCTCACCGCCTACTACAGGGACGGATGGCTACACCTTC.

This chain links TRBV21-1 with TRBJ1-1; the table's TRBD1 call for D was not verified on the DNA. TRBV21-1 has pseudogene status. This CDR3 spans 12 amino acids. CDR3 region: CASRQGGTEAFF. In DNA, the CDR3 is TGTGCCAGCAGACAGGGTGGCACTGAAGCTTTCTTT.